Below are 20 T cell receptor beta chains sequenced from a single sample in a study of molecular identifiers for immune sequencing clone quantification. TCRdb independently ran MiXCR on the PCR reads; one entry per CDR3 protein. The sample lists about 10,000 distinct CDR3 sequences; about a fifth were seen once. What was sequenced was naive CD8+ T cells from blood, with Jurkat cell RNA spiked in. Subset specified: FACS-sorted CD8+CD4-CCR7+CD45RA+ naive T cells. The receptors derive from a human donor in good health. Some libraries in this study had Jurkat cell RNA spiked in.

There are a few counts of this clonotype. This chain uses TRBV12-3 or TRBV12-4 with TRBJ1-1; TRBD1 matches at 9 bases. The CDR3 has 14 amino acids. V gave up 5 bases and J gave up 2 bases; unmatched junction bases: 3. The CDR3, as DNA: TGTGCCAGCAGTGTCACAGGGGGCAACACTGAAGCTTTCTTT. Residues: CASSVTGGNTEAFF.

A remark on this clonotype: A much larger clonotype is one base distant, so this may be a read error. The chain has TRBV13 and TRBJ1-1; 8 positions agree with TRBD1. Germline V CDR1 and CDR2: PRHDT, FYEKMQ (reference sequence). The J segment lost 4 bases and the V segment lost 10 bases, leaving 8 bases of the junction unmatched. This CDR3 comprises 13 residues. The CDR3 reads CANAGGQGTEAFF. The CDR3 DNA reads TGTGCCAACGCAGGGGGCCAGGGCACTGAAGCTTTCTTT.

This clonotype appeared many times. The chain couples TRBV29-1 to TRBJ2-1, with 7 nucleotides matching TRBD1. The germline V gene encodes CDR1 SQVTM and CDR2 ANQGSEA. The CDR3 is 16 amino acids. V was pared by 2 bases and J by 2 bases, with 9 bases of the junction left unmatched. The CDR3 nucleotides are TGCAGCGTTGAAACAGGGGCGAAGGACACCTACAATGAGCAGTTCTTC. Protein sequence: CSVETGAKDTYNEQFF.

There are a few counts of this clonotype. In nucleotides, the CDR3 is TGTGCCAGCAGTTCGACAGGGTCTTGGTACGAGCAGTACTTC. Protein sequence: CASSSTGSWYEQYF. The rearrangement joins TRBV12-3 or TRBV12-4 to TRBJ2-7; 7 bases are a match to TRBD1. Trimming at V came to 4 bases and at J to 4 bases, leaving 7 bases not matched to a gene. The CDR3 runs to 14 residues.

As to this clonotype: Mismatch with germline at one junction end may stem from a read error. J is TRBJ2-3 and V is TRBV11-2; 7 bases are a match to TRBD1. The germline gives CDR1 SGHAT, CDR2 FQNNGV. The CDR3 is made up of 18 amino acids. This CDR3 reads CASNKGAQAPPGTDTRYF. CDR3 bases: TGTGCCAGCAACAAGGGGGCGCAGGCCCCTCCCGGCACCGATACGCGGTATTTT.

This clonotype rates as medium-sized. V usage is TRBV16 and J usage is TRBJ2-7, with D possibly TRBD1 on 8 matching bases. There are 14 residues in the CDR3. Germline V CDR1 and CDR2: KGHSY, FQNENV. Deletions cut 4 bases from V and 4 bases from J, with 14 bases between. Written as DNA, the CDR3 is TGTGCCAGCAGCCGGACAGGGAGGGAGTACGAGCAGTACTTC. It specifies CASSRTGREYEQYF.

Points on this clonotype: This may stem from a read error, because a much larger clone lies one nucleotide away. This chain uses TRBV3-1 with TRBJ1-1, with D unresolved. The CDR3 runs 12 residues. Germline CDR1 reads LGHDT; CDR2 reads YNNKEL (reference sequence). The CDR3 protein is CAGSPDPGEAFF. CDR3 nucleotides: TGTGCCGGCAGCCCAGACCCCGGTGAAGCTTTCTTT.

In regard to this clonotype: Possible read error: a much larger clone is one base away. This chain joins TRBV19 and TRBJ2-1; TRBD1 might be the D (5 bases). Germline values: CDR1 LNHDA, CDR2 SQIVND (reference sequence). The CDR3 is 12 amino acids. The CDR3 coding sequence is TGTGCCAGTAGCCCCCAGGGTAGTGAGCGGTTCTTC. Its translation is CASSPQGSERFF.

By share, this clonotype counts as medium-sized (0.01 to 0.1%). CDR3 nucleotides: TGCAGTGCTAGGGACCGGACAGCACACTATGGCTACACCTTC. This gives the protein CSARDRTAHYGYTF. This chain connects TRBV20-1 to TRBJ1-2; D possibly corresponds to TRBD1 (6 bases). The CDR3 totals 14 residues. Germline loops: CDR1 DFQATT, CDR2 SNEGSKA (reference sequence). The ends were cut back, 3 bases at V and 3 bases at J, with 14 bases in the middle.

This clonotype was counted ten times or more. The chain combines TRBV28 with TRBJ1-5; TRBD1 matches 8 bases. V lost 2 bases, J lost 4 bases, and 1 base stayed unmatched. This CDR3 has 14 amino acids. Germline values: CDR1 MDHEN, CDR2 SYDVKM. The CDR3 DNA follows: TGTGCCAGCAGTTTACGGACAGGGAATCAGCCCCAGCATTTT. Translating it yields CASSLRTGNQPQHF.

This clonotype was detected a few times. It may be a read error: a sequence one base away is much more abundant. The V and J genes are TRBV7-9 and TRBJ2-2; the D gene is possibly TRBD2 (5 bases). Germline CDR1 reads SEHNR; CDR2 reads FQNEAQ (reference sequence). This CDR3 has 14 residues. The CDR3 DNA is TGTGCCAGCAGCTCATGGGTGAACACCGGGGAGCTGTGTTTT. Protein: CASSSWVNTGELCF.

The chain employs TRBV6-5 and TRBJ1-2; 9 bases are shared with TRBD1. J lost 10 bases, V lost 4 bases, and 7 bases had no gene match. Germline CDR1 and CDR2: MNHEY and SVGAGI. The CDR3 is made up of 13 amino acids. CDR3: CASSFYRGRIYTF. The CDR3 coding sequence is TGTGCCAGCAGTTTCTACAGGGGGCGTATCTACACCTTC.

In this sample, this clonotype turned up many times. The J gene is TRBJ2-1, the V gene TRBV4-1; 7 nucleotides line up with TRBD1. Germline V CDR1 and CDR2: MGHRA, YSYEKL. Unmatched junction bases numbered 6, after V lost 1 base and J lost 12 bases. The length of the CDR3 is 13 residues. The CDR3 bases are TGCGCCAGCAGCCAAGGTGAAGGGGGCTGGCAGTTCTTC. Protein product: CASSQGEGGWQFF.

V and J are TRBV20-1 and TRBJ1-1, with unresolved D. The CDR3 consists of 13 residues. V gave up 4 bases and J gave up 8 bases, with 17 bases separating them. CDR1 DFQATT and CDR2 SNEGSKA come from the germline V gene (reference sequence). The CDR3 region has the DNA TGCAGTGCTAAAGCATCGGGGTTTTCCGAAGCTTTCTTT. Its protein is CSAKASGFSEAFF.

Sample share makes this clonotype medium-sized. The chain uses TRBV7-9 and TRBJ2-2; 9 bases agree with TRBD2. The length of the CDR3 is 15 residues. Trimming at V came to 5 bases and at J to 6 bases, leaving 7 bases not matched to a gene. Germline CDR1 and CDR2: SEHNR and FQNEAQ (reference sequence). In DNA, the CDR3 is TGTGCCAGCAGCGCTCCTAGCGGGGAGCCCGGGGAGCTGTTTTTT. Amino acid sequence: CASSAPSGEPGELFF.

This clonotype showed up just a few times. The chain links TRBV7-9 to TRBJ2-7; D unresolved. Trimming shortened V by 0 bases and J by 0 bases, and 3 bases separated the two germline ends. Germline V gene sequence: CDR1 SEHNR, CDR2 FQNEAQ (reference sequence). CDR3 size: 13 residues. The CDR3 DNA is TGTGCCAGCAGCTTAGCTTTCTCCTACGAGCAGTACTTC. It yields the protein CASSLAFSYEQYF.

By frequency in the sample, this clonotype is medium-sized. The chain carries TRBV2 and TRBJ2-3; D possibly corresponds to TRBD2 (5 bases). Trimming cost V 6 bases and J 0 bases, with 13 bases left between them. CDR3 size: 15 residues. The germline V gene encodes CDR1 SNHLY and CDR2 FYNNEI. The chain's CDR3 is CASSEGAASTDTQYF. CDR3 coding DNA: TGTGCCAGCAGCGAGGGAGCGGCTAGCACAGATACGCAGTATTTT.

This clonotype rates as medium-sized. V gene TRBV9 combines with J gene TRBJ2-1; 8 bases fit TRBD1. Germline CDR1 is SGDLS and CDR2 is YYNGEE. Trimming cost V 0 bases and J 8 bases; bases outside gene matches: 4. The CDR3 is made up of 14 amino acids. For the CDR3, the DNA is TGTGCCAGCAGCGTAGAGGACAGGGAAGATGAGCAGTTCTTC. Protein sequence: CASSVEDREDEQFF.

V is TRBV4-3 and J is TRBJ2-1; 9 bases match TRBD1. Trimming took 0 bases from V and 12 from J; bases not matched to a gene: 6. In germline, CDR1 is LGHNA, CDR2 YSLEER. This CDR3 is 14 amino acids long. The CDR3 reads CASSQDWDRVVQFF. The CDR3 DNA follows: TGCGCCAGCAGCCAAGATTGGGACAGGGTAGTGCAGTTCTTC.

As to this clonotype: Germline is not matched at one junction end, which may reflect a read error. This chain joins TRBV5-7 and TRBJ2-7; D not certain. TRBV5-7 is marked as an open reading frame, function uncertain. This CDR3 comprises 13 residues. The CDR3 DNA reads TGTGCCAACAGCTTGGGGAATTACTACGAGCAGTACTTC. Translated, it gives CANSLGNYYEQYF.